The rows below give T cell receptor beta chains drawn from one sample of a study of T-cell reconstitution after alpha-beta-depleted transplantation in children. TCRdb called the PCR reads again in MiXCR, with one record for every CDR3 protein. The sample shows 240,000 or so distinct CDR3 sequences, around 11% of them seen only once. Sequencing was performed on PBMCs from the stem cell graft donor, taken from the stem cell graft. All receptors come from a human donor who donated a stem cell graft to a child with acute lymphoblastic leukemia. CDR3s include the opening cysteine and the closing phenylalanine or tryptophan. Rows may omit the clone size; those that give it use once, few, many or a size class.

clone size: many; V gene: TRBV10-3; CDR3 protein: CAISLLPGLNTGELFF
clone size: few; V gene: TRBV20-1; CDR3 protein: CSASPGQGVERGAEQYF
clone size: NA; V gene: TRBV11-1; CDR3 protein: CASSFTQGTSGNFYNEQFF
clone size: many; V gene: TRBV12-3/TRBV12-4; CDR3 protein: CASSPRGYEQFF
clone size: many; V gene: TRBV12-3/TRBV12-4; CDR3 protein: CASSLGILAYNEQFF
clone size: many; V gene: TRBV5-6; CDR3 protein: CASSLREHTEAFF
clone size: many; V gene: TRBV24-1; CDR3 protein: CATSGDGTRFGTQYF
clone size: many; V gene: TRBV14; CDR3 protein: CASRRQGDAYGYTF
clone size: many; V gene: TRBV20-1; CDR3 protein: CSARQGGRTGELFF
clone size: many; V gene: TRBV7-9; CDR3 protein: CASSETANEKLFF
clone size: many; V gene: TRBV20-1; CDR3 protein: CSARDNEREGIGELFF
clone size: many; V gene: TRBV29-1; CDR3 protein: CSVGRGGEQFF
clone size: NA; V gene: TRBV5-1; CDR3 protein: CASSPTGGGIMEQYF
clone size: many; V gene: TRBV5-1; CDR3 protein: CASSSTGREQYF
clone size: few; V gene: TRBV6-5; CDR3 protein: CASRRQGFDYGYTF
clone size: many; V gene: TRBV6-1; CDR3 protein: CASRGDRAGGELFF
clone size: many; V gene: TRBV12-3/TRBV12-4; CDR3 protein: CASSLRTTNEKLFF
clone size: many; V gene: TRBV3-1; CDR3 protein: CASSQGGGTFYEQYF
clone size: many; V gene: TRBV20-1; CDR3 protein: CSAETRTSKEQYF
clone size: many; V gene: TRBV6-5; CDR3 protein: CASSYARNENIQYF
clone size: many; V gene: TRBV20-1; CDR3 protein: CSARDRRRRNEQFF
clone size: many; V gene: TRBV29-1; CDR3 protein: CSAGLAGTGVDTQYF
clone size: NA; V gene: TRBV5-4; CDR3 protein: CASSPRDRSGETQYF
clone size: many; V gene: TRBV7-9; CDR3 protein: CASSLVETTYEQYF
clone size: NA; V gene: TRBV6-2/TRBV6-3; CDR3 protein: CASSYRQGHAPLHF
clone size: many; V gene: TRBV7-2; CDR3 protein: CASSPIYAGSYEQYF
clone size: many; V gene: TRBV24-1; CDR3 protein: CATSDTGSGTDTQYF
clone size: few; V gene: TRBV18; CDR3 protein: CASSPPGPLELDTQYF
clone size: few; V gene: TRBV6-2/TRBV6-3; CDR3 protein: CASSYPRTENYGYTF
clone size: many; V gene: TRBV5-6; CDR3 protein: CASSSRETAPYQETQYF
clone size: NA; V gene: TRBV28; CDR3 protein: CAGTGGPNTEAFF
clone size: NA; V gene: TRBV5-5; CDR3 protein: CASSRIDRGFYGYTF
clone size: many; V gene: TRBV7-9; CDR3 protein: CASSLTSVGTEAFF
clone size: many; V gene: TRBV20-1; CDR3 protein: CSATPLQAYEQYF
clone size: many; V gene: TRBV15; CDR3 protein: CATSRDPGPQETQYF
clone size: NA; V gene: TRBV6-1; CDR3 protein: CASSEHGGIEGYTF
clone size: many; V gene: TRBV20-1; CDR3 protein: CSARRASGQVVTQYF
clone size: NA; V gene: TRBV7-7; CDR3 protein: CASSWDFNNEQFF
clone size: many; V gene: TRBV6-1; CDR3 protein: CASTRAPQLDEQYF
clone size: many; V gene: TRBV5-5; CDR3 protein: CASSILYRSSYEQYF
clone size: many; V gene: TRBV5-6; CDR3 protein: CASSSGPGHGEKLFF
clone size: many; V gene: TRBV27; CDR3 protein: CASSPRQDYEQYF
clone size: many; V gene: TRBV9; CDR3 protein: CASSKWETPRTDTQYF
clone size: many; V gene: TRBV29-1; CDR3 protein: CSVEDRVGNIQYF
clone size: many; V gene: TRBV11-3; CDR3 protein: CASRGMDTQYF
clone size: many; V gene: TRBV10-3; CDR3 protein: CAISETKTGMETQYF
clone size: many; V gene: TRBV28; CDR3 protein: CASSLTTNYGYTF
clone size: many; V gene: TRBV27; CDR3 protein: CASRGTGLANEKLFF
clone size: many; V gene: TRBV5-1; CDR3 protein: CASSFSVGTEAFF
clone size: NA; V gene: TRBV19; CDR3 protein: CASSTTGMGQPQHF
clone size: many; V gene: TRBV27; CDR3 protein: CASVPGGRADTQYF
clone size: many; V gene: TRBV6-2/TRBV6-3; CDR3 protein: CASSPPVGPQHF
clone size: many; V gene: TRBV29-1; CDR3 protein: CSVGARGNEQFF
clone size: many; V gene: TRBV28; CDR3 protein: CASSQRGNREGGGELFF
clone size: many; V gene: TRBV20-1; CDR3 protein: CSASFNWEVTDTQYF
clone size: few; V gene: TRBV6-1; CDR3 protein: CASSDTPQGGSGYTF
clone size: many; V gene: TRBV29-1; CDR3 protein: CSVQDQGVGQPQHF